This T cell receptor beta chain is drawn from a study of blood T cells in healthy people across ages. A sample-barcoded 5' primer and a J-beta primer mix were used in a second PCR of roughly 7 to 11 cycles. TCRdb ran MiXCR on the 5' RACE reads and lists one entry per CDR3 protein. The top ten hold 6.5% to 10% of the sample, which has about 1,600,000 distinct CDR3 sequences, approximately 42% seen once. This clonotype has ten or more counts. Its target is unknown. Study-wide results and caveats: Unsorted PBMCs ruled out conclusive naive versus antigen-experienced comparison.

V shed 7 bases and J shed 5 bases, with 17 bases lying between them. This CDR3 region has 14 residues. Sample: blood. The receptor was derived from a young woman in good health. V and J are TRBV12-3 or TRBV12-4 and TRBJ2-5; either TRBD1 or TRBD2 may supply D (5 bases each). The CDR3 is CASTSPLGVETQYF. In DNA form, the CDR3 reads TGTGCCAGCACCTCGCCCCTGGGGGTTGAGACCCAGTACTTC.